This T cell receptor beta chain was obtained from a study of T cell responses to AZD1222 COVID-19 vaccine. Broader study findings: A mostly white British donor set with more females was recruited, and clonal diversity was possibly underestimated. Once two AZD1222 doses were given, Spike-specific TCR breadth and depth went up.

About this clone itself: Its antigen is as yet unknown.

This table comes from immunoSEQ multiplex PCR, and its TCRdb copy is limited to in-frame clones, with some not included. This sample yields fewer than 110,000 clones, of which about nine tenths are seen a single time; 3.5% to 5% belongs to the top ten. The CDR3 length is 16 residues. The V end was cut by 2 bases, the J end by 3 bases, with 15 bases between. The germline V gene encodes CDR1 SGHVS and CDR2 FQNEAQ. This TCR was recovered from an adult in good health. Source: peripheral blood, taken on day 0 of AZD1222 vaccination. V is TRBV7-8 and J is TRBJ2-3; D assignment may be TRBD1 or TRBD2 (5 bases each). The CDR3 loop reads CASSLRGFGGTDTQYF. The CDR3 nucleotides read TGTGCCAGCAGCTTACGCGGGTTTGGGGGAACAGATACGCAGTATTTT.